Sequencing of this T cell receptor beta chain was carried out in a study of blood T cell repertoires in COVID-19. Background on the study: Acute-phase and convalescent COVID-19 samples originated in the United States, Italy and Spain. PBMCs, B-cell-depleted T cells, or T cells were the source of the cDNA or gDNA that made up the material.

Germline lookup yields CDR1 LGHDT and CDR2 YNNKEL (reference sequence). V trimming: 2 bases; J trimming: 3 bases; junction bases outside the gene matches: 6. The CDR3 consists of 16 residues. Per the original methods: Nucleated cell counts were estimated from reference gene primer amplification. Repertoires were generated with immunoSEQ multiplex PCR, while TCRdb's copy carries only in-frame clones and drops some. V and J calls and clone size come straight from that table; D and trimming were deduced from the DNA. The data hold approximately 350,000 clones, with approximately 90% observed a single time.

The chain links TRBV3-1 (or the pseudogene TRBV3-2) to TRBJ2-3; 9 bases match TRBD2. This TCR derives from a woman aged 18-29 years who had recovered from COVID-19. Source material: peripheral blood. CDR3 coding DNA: TGTGCCAGCAGCCAACGCGGCCTAGCGGGAACAGATACGCAGTATTTT. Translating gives CASSQRGLAGTDTQYF.